This T cell receptor (beta chain) was identified in a study of T-cell reconstitution after alpha-beta-depleted transplantation in children. TCRbeta library preparation incorporated unique molecular identifiers. A single record per CDR3 protein comes from TCRdb applying MiXCR to the PCR reads. The table includes about half a million distinct CDR3 sequences, around 13% detected once. This clonotype was seen only a few times. Germline V CDR1 and CDR2: SGHDT, YYEEEE. The V gene end was trimmed by 3 bases and the J gene end by 4 bases; junction bases not matched to a gene: 9. This CDR3 has 17 residues. V gene TRBV5-6 combines with J gene TRBJ2-1; the match to TRBD2 covers 11 bases. This receptor was taken from a human donor who donated a stem cell graft to a child with combined immunodeficiency. The input for sequencing was PBMCs from the stem cell graft donor, taken from the stem cell graft. The CDR3 region is CASSSHPGTSGYNEQFF. The CDR3 nucleotides are TGTGCCAGCAGCTCACACCCCGGGACTAGCGGATACAATGAGCAGTTCTTC. The whole variable domain, remainder taken from reference TRBV5-6 and TRBJ2-1, is DAGVTQSPTHLIKTRGQQVTLRCSPKSGHDTVSWYQQALGQGPQFIFQYYEEEERQRGNFPDRFSGHQFPNYSSELNVNALLLGDSALYLCASSSHPGTSGYNEQFFGPGTRLTVL.